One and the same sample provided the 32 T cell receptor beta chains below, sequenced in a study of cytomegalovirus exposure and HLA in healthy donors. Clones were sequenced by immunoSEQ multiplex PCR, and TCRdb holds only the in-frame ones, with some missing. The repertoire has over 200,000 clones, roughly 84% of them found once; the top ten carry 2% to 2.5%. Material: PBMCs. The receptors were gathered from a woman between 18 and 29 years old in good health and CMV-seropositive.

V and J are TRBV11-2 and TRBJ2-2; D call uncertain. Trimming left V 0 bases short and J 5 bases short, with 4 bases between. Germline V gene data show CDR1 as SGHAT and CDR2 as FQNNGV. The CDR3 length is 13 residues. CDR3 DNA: TGTGCCAGCAGCTTAGATCTTACCGGGGAGCTGTTTTTT. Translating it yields CASSLDLTGELFF.

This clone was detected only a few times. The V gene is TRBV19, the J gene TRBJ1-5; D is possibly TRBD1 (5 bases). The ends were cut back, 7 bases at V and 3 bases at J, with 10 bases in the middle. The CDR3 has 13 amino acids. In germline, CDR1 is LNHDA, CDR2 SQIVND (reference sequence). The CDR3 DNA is TGTGCCAGTACCCCCAGGGACAATCAGCCCCAGCATTTT. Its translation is CASTPRDNQPQHF.

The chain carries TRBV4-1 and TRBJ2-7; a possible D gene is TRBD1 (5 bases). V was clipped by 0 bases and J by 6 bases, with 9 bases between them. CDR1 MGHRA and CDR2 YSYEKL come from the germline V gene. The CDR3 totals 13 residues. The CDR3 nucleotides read TGCGCCAGCAGCCAAGACAGGGTTGCCGAGCAGTACTTC. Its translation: CASSQDRVAEQYF.

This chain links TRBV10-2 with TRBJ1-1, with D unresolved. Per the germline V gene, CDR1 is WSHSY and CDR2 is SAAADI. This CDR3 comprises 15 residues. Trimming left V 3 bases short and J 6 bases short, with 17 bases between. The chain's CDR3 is CASSEGVRWEAEAFF. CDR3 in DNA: TGCGCCAGCAGTGAAGGAGTCAGGTGGGAGGCTGAAGCTTTCTTT.

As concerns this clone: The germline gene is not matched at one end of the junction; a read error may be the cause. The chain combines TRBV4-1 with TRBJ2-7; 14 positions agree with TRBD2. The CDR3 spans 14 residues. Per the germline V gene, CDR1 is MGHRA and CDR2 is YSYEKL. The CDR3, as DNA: TGCGCCAGCAGTTCACCCGGGACTAGCGGGGGATTCCATTTC. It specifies CASSSPGTSGGFHF.

CDR3 nucleotide sequence: TGCGCCAGCAGCTTTAATGGAGTGGAGCAGTACTTC. Residues: CASSFNGVEQYF. This chain uses TRBV5-1 with TRBJ2-7; D not certain. CDR1 is SGHRS, CDR2 YFSETQ, per germline. This CDR3 is built from 12 residues. V lost 2 bases to trimming and J lost 7 bases, with 10 bases between them.

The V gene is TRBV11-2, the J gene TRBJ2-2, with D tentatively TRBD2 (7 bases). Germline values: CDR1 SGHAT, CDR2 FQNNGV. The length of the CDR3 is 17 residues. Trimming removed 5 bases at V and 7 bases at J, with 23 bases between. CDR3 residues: CASSPLEGGRGNGELFF. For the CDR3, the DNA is TGTGCCAGCAGCCCTTTGGAGGGGGGGCGCGGGAACGGGGAGCTGTTTTTT.

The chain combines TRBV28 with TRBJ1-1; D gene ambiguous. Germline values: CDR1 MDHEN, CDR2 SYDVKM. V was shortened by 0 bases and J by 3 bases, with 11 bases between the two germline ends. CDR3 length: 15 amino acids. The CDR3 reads CASSLWVGRDTEAFF. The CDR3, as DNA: TGTGCCAGCAGTTTATGGGTAGGGAGGGACACTGAAGCTTTCTTT. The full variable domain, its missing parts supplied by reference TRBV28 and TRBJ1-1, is DVKVTQSSRYLVKRTGEKVFLECVQDMDHENMFWYRQDPGLGLRLIYFSYDVKMKEKGDIPEGYSVSREKKERFSLILESASTNQTSMYLCASSLWVGRDTEAFFGQGTRLTVV.

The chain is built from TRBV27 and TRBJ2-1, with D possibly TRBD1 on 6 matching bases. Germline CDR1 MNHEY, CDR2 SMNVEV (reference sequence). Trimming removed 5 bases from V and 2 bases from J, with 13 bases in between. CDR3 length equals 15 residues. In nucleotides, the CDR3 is TGTGCCAGCAGTACGTGGGACAAAACCTACAATGAGCAGTTCTTC. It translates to CASSTWDKTYNEQFF.

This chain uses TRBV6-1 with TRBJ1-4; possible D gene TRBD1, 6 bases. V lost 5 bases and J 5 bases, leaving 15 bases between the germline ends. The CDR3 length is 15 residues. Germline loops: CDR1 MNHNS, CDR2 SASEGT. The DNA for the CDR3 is TGTGCCAGCAGTAGTCCGGGACATTGGAATGAAAAACTGTTTTTT. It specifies CASSSPGHWNEKLFF.

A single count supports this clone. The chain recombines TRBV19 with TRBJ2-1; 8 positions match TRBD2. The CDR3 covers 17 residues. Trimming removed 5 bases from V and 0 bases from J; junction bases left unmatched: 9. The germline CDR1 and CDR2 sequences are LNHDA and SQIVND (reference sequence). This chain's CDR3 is CASSLSPAGGSYNEQFF. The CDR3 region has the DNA TGTGCCAGTAGTCTCTCTCCCGCGGGAGGCTCCTACAATGAGCAGTTCTTC.

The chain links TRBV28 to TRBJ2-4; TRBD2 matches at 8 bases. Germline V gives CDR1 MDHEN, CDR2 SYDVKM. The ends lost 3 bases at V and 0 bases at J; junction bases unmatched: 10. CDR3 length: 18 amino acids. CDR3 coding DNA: TGTGCCAGCAGTTTGGGGGTCGCGGGAGGTGTAGCCAAAAACATTCAGTACTTC. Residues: CASSLGVAGGVAKNIQYF.

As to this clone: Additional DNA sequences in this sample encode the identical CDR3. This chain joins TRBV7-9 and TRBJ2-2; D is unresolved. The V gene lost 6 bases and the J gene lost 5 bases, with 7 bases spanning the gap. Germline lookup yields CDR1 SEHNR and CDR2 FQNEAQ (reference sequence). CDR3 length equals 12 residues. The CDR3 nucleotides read TGTGCCAGCAGTTCAGGAACCGGGGAGCTGTTTTTT. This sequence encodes CASSSGTGELFF.

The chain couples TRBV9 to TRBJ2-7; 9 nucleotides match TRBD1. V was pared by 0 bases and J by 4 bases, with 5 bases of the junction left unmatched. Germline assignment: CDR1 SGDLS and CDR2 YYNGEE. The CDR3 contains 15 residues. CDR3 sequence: CASSVEVQGAYEQYF. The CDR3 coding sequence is TGTGCCAGCAGCGTAGAAGTACAGGGGGCGTACGAGCAGTACTTC.

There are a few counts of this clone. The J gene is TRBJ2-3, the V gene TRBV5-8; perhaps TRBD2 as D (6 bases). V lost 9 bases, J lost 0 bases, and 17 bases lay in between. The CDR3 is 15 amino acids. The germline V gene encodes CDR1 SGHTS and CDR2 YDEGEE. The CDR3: CATNPPSVSTDTQYF. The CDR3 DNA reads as TGTGCCACCAACCCTCCTAGCGTCAGCACAGATACGCAGTATTTT.

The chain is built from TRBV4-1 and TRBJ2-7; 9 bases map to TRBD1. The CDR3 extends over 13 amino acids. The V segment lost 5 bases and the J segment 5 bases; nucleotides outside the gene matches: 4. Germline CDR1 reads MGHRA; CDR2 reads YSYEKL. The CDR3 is CASSGTGLDEQYF. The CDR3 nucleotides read TGCGCCAGCAGCGGGACAGGGTTGGACGAGCAGTACTTC.

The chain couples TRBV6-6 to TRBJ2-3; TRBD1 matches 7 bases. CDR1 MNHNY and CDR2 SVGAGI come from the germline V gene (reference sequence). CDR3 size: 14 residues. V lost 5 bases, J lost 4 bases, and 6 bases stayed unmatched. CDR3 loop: CASSRQGGADTQYF. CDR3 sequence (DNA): TGTGCCAGCAGTCGACAGGGTGGGGCAGATACGCAGTATTTT.

DNA for the CDR3: TGTGCCAGCAGTGAAGGACAGGGGCCAGATACGCAGTATTTT. Encoded protein: CASSEGQGPDTQYF. The chain recombines TRBV6-1 with TRBJ2-3; the match to TRBD1 covers 8 bases. CDR3 length: 14 amino acids. Germline-derived CDR1 and CDR2 are MNHNS and SASEGT. J gave up 4 bases and V 1 base, and 1 base lay outside the gene matches.

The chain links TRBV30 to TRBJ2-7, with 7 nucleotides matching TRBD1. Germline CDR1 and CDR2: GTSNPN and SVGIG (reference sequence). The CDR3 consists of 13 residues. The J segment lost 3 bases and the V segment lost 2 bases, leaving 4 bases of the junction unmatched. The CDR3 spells CAWSTGQSYEQYF. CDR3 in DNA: TGTGCCTGGAGTACGGGACAGAGCTACGAGCAGTACTTC.

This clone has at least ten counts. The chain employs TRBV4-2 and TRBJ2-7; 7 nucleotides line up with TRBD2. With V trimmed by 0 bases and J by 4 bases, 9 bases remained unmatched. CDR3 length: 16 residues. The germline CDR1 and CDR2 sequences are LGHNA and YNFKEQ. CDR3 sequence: CASSQDAGDPFYEQYF. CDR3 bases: TGTGCCAGCAGCCAAGATGCGGGGGACCCCTTTTACGAGCAGTACTTC.

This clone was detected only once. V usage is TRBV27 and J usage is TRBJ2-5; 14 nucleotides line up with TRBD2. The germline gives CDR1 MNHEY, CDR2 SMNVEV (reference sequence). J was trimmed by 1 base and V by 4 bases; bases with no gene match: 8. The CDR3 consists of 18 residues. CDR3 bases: TGTGCCAGCAGTTCCTTGGGACTAGCGGGAGACCTCCAAGAGACCCAGTACTTC. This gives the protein CASSSLGLAGDLQETQYF.

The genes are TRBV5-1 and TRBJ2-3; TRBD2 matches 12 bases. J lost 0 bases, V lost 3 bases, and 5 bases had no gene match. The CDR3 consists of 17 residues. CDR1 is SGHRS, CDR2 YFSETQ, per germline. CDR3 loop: CASSSGGTSGSTDTQYF. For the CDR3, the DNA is TGCGCCAGCAGCTCGGGCGGGACTAGCGGGAGCACAGATACGCAGTATTTT.

The CDR3 coding sequence is TGTGCCAGCAGCCAAGCCTCCGAGCAGTACTTC. The encoded protein is CASSQASEQYF. This rearrangement joins TRBV7-2 to TRBJ2-7; D gene ambiguous. CDR1 and CDR2 from the germline V gene are SGHTA and FQGNSA. The CDR3 consists of 11 residues. V was pared by 5 bases and J by 6 bases, with 8 bases between.

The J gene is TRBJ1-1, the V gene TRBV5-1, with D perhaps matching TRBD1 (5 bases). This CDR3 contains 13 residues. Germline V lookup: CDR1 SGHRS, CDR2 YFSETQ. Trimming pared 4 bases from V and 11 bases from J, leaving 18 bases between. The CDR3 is CASSPGGVAEAFF. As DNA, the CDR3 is TGCGCCAGCAGCCCGGGGGGGGTGGCAGAGGCTTTCTTT.

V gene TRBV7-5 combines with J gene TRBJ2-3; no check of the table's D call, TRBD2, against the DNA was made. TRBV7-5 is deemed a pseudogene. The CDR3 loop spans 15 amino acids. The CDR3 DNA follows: TGTGCCAGAACCAGACCGGAGGCCCGCACAGATACGCAGTATTTT. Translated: CARTRPEARTDTQYF.

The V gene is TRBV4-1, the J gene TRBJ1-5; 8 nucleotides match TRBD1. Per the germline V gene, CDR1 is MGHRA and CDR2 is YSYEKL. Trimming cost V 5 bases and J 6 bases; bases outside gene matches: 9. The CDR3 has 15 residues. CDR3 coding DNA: TGCGCCAGCAGCTCCGGGACAGGTGAAATTCAGCCCCAGCATTTT. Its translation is CASSSGTGEIQPQHF.

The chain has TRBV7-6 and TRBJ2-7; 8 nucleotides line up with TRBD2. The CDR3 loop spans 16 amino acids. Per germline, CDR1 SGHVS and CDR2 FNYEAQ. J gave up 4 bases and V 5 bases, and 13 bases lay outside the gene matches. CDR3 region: CASSPPSAGGLYEQYF. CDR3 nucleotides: TGTGCCAGCAGCCCCCCGTCGGCGGGAGGACTATACGAGCAGTACTTC.

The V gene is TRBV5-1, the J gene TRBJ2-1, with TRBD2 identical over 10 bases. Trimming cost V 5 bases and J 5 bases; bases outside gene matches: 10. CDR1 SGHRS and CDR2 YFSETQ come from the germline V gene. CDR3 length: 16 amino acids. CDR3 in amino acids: CASRQPGLATDNEQFF. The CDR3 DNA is TGCGCCAGCAGGCAACCGGGACTAGCGACCGACAATGAGCAGTTCTTC.

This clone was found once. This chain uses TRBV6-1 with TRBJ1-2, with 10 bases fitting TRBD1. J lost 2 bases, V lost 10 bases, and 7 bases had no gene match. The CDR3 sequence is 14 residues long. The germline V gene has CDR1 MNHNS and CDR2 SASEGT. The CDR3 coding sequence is TGTGCCACCCGGTTGGACAGGGGGAACTATGGCTACACCTTC. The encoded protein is CATRLDRGNYGYTF.

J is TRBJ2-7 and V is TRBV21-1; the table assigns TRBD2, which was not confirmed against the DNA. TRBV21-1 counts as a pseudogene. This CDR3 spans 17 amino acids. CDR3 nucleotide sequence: TGTGCCAGCAGCAAAGGAACGGGACTAATCTACGTTGGCGAGCAGTACTTC. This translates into CASSKGTGLIYVGEQYF.

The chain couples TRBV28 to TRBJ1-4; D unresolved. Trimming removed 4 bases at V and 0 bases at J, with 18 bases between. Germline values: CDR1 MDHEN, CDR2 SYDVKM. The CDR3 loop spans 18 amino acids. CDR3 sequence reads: CASSYDKWRAATNEKLFF. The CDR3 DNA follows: TGTGCCAGCAGTTATGATAAATGGAGAGCCGCAACTAATGAAAAACTGTTTTTT.

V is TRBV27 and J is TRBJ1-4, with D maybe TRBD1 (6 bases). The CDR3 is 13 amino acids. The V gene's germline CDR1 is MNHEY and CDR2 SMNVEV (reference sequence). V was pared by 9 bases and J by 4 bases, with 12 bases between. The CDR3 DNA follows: TGTGCCAGTCGGGGCAGGGGTAATGAAAAACTGTTTTTT. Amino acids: CASRGRGNEKLFF.